This is a list of T cell receptor beta chains from one sample in a study of T cell clones after liver transplantation. Profiling relied on immunoSEQ multiplex PCR, and the TCRdb table lists in-frame clones only, not all of them. The data contain 80,000 or so clones, about 82% of them seen just once; the ten biggest clones take up 0.47%. The specimen comprised CD4+ T cells from blood, sampled approximately 3.5 years after liver transplant. Source of these receptors: a human patient who received a liver transplant. The graft donor may account for some of the T cells. The CDR3 runs from the conserved cysteine through the conserved F or W.

>TRBJ1-2|TRBV7-3
CASSSWGRGYTF
>TRBJ2-3|TRBV7-2
CASSLMGGRTDTQYF
>TRBJ1-1|TRBV10-3
CAISERGGRTEAFF
>TRBJ1-1|TRBV10-3
CAISEDVRNTEAFF
>TRBJ1-3|TRBV5-8
CASSFKGALGNTIYF
>TRBJ1-5|TRBV6-1
CASSKAGRQPQHF
>TRBJ1-5|TRBV4-3
CASSLHRNQPQHF
>TRBJ2-7|TRBV7-2
CASSLGSGEQYF
>TRBJ1-4|TRBV18
CASSRDRGDLDEKLFF
>TRBJ2-2|TRBV5-4
CASSSRQGMNTGELFF
>TRBJ1-1|TRBV15
CATSRDHEATGRAFF
>TRBJ2-7|TRBV5-4
CASSATDSMEQYF
>TRBJ1-2|TRBV5-4
CASSTGGGQAYGYTF
>TRBJ1-2|TRBV7-6
CASSRDTFNSYGYTF
>TRBJ2-7|TRBV10-2
CASSDHRSSYEQYF
>TRBJ2-3|TRBV30
CAWTRQAPTDTQYF
>TRBJ2-5|TRBV15
CATSFQGQSRETQYF
>TRBJ2-3|TRBV4-1
CASSQASGSRTDTQYF
>TRBJ1-2|TRBV27
CASSLRAPNYGYTF
>TRBJ1-3|TRBV9
CASSVAIGQGGNTIYF
>TRBJ2-1|TRBV28
CASSSGASGYNEQFF
>TRBJ2-5|TRBV2
CASTIVGGGETQYF
>TRBJ2-5|TRBV2
CASDQTGETQYF
>TRBJ2-2|TRBV2
CASHYGQGWTGELFF
>TRBJ2-3|TRBV19
CASSIVVGTTQYF
>TRBJ1-1|TRBV6-1
CASSEGAGWGTEAFF
>TRBJ2-7|TRBV5-1
CASRMSLTSGSVYEQYF
>TRBJ1-5|TRBV28
CATRLGGSNQPQHF
>TRBJ2-3|TRBV11-2
CASSFTGTGSDTQYF
>TRBJ1-1|TRBV5-1
CASSLYTMNTEAFF
>TRBJ1-1|TRBV5-1
CASSLYSRGRDNTEAFF
>TRBJ2-3|TRBV5-1
CASSFSGYTDTQYF
>TRBJ2-7|TRBV6-5
CASNQASNEQYF
>TRBJ2-2|TRBV6-6
CASSPSGSTGELFF
>TRBJ2-1|TRBV6-1
CASSFFSGRMDEQFF
>TRBJ2-7|TRBV5-6
CASSLFWTGTRWPYF
>TRBJ2-5|TRBV7-3
CASSLSGVLTETQYF
>TRBJ2-7|TRBV5-3
CARSSGSDEQYF
>TRBJ1-2|TRBV7-2
CASSLRDINYGYTF
>TRBJ2-1|TRBV11-2
CASSYYLTASSYNEQFF
>TRBJ1-1|TRBV6-5
CASRRQMNTEAFF
>TRBJ2-2|TRBV4-1
CASSQALGTVSTGELFF
>TRBJ1-2|TRBV20-1
CSATYYGYTF
>TRBJ1-5|TRBV28
CASSLSDRDNQPQHF
>TRBJ1-1|TRBV9
CASRGQGSDEAFF
>TRBJ2-5|TRBV30
CAWSRKGRSGQETQYF
>TRBJ2-7|TRBV7-9
CASSLVPEEQYF